Included here is one TCR beta chain sequence, with context. The CDR3 extends over 14 amino acids. V shed 6 bases, J shed 1 base, and the junction held 3 bases outside the gene matches. Germline CDR1 reads MNHEY; CDR2 reads SVGAGI. Original processing methods: Amplification from reference gene primers served as the basis for estimated nucleated cell counts. Generated by immunoSEQ multiplex PCR, the TCRdb table keeps only in-frame clones and is missing some. Clonal size and the V and J genes are those of that table, whereas D and trimming came from the DNA. The sample includes around 100,000 clones, 90% to 95% of them seen just once. The data stem from a study of blood T cell repertoires in COVID-19. The wider study: Samples representing acute and convalescent COVID-19 were sourced from the United States, Italy and Spain. PBMCs, B-cell-depleted T cells, or T cells provided the cDNA or gDNA that made up the material.

The TCR comes from a man aged 50-60 years with active COVID-19. Sequencing was done on a sample of peripheral blood. The chain couples TRBV6-5 to TRBJ2-7; 10 bases fit TRBD1. CDR3 in DNA: TGTGCCAGCAGAGACAGGGGGCGATCCTACGAGCAGTACTTC. It encodes CASRDRGRSYEQYF.